The 31 T cell receptor beta chains listed next were all sequenced from one sample in a study of CD8 T cells in ankylosing spondylitis. Via MiXCR, TCRdb re-called the 5' RACE reads, giving one row per CDR3 protein. This repertoire shows some 39,000 distinct CDR3 sequences, around 15% found once; its top ten account for less than 35%. Sequenced input: synovial fluid, either unsorted or a sorted T cell fraction (not recorded which). The source is a male donor with ankylosing spondylitis.

This clonotype was detected only a few times. This chain uses TRBV9 with TRBJ2-1, with 7 bases fitting TRBD1. Germline assignment: CDR1 SGDLS and CDR2 YYNGEE. This CDR3 region has 15 residues. V dropped 0 bases and J dropped 8; count of bases not matched to a gene: 8. As DNA, the CDR3 is TGTGCCAGCAGCGTAGGACAAGGGACAGCCCATGAGCAGTTCTTC. It codes for CASSVGQGTAHEQFF.

The genes are TRBV28 and TRBJ2-2, with D hard to call. The V end was cut by 5 bases, the J end by 6 bases, with 22 bases between. This CDR3 has 17 residues. The germline V gene encodes CDR1 MDHEN and CDR2 SYDVKM. In DNA form, the CDR3 reads TGTGCCAGCAGTCCCTTTTTGACTGAAGGCGTGTCCGGGGAGCTGTTTTTT. This encodes CASSPFLTEGVSGELFF.

This clonotype was recorded at least ten times. The chain combines TRBV3-2 with TRBJ1-6; the table's D call of TRBD1 was not tested on the DNA. TRBV3-2 is a pseudogene locus. The CDR3 covers 15 residues. The CDR3 sequence: CASSQETGEISPLHF. CDR3 coding DNA: TGTGCCAGCAGCCAGGAGACAGGGGAAATTTCACCCCTCCACTTT.

This clonotype was seen at least ten times. The rearrangement joins TRBV7-9 to TRBJ1-6, with 7 bases lining up with TRBD1. J gave up 8 bases and V 4 bases, and 8 bases lay outside the gene matches. In germline, CDR1 is SEHNR, CDR2 FQNEAQ (reference sequence). The CDR3 runs 15 residues. CDR3 nucleotide sequence: TGTGCCAGCAGCTCAACAGGGGCCGGGGATTCACCCCTCCACTTT. Translated: CASSSTGAGDSPLHF.

This clonotype was picked up many times. J is TRBJ2-1 and V is TRBV5-1; 9 nucleotides agree with TRBD2. The CDR3 spans 15 residues. Per the germline V gene, CDR1 is SGHRS and CDR2 is YFSETQ. The V and J ends lost 4 bases and 5 bases, in that order; junction bases with no gene match: 7. The CDR3 spells CASSILLAGNNEQFF. The DNA for the CDR3 is TGCGCCAGCAGCATCCTCCTAGCGGGAAACAATGAGCAGTTCTTC.

By its share, this clonotype is medium-sized. The chain joins TRBV7-6 to TRBJ1-3; the D is unclear. V was clipped by 1 base and J by 4 bases, with 5 bases between them. Germline V gene data show CDR1 as SGHVS and CDR2 as FNYEAQ. This CDR3 spans 13 amino acids. The CDR3 nucleotides read TGTGCCAGCAGCTTAGATGCCGGAAACACCATATATTTT. Its translation: CASSLDAGNTIYF.

The CDR3 loop is CASSQEGTGGTPGDPQYF. In DNA form, the CDR3 reads TGTGCCAGCAGCCAAGAAGGGACCGGGGGGACCCCAGGGGACCCCCAGTACTTC. The genes are TRBV4-2 and TRBJ2-5, with D possibly matching TRBD2 (7 bases). CDR3 size: 18 residues. Germline V gives CDR1 LGHNA, CDR2 YNFKEQ. V lost 0 bases and J lost 9, with 26 bases in between.

The rearrangement joins TRBV4-3 to TRBJ1-4, with D possibly being TRBD1 (6 bases). Germline CDR1 and CDR2: LGHNA and YSLEER. V was trimmed by 1 base and J by 0 bases, leaving 6 bases between them. This CDR3 has 15 amino acids. In nucleotides, the CDR3 is TGCGCCAGCAGCCAAGGGACAGCAACTAATGAAAAACTGTTTTTT. Translating it yields CASSQGTATNEKLFF.

This clonotype appeared many times. V is TRBV3-1 and J is TRBJ2-7; D is unclear. The CDR3 has 15 amino acids. V was clipped by 0 bases and J by 6 bases, with 15 bases between them. Germline CDR1 is LGHDT and CDR2 is YNNKEL (reference sequence). CDR3 in amino acids: CASSQENQVMGEQYF. The CDR3 DNA reads as TGTGCCAGCAGCCAAGAAAACCAGGTGATGGGCGAGCAGTACTTC.

This chain links TRBV24-1 with TRBJ2-1; D is unclear. V gave up 6 bases and J gave up 0 bases, with 17 bases separating them. Germline loops: CDR1 KGHDR, CDR2 SFDVKD. This CDR3 region has 17 residues. The chain's CDR3 is CATSSMDGFSSYNEQFF. For the CDR3, the DNA is TGTGCCACCAGTAGCATGGACGGGTTTAGCTCCTACAATGAGCAGTTCTTC.

This clonotype was seen repeatedly, ten times or more. The chain joins TRBV2 to TRBJ1-1; 7 nucleotides match TRBD1. The CDR3 sequence is 16 residues long. The ends lost 7 bases at V and 0 bases at J; junction bases unmatched: 11. Germline V gene sequence: CDR1 SNHLY, CDR2 FYNNEI. CDR3 residues: CASTPGTVNMNTEAFF. Written as DNA, the CDR3 is TGTGCCAGCACCCCGGGGACAGTCAACATGAACACTGAAGCTTTCTTT.

This clonotype has only a few counts. The chain links TRBV2 to TRBJ1-3; D perhaps matches TRBD1 (6 bases). The CDR3 has 13 amino acids. The ends were cut back, 6 bases at V and 3 bases at J, with 9 bases in the middle. The germline V gene has CDR1 SNHLY and CDR2 FYNNEI. The CDR3 loop reads CASSAGDGNTIYF. Here the CDR3 DNA reads TGTGCCAGCAGCGCAGGGGATGGAAACACCATATATTTT.

V usage is TRBV9 and J usage is TRBJ2-7; D is possibly TRBD1 (5 bases). This CDR3 comprises 12 residues. Germline loops: CDR1 SGDLS, CDR2 YYNGEE. V was clipped by 1 base and J by 5 bases, with 7 bases between them. CDR3 sequence reads: CASSVTGHEQYF. As DNA, the CDR3 is TGTGCCAGCAGCGTAACAGGACACGAGCAGTACTTC.

There are a few counts of this clonotype. The chain carries TRBV5-1 and TRBJ2-1; 8 bases are a match to TRBD2. The length of the CDR3 is 17 residues. V lost 4 bases and J lost 5; bases outside the gene matches: 14. Germline-derived CDR1 and CDR2 are SGHRS and YFSETQ. Here the CDR3 DNA reads TGCGCCAGCAGCCATTTGTACTGGCGGGGGGCGCACAATGAGCAGTTCTTC. Translation gives CASSHLYWRGAHNEQFF.

About this clonotype itself: An end of the junction does not agree with germline; a read error may underlie this. V usage is TRBV24-1 and J usage is TRBJ2-1; possible D gene TRBD2, 5 bases. CDR1 KGHDR and CDR2 SFDVKD come from the germline V gene. This CDR3 spans 16 amino acids. The CDR3 loop is CATSDPERISPHDQFF. CDR3 DNA sequence: TGTGCCACCAGTGACCCTGAGCGGATCTCCCCCCATGACCAGTTCTTC.

The rearrangement joins TRBV4-3 to TRBJ2-1; TRBD1 aligns across 9 bases. Germline V gives CDR1 LGHNA, CDR2 YSLEER. The CDR3 consists of 16 residues. The V gene end was trimmed by 8 bases and the J gene end by 6 bases; junction bases not matched to a gene: 14. The CDR3 bases are TGCGCCAGCGGCTTGGCTTGGGACAGGGTGGTCAATGAGCAGTTCTTC. Protein product: CASGLAWDRVVNEQFF.

This clonotype has at least ten counts. This sequence joins TRBV2 and TRBJ1-1; D unresolved. Trimming removed 5 bases at V and 2 bases at J, with 12 bases between. The germline V gene has CDR1 SNHLY and CDR2 FYNNEI. This CDR3 is 14 amino acids long. DNA of the CDR3: TGTGCCAGCAGTCAGGTGGTGACTAACACTGAAGCTTTCTTT. It encodes CASSQVVTNTEAFF.

This chain uses TRBV29-1 with TRBJ1-1; D remains unclear. Germline-derived CDR1 and CDR2 are SQVTM and ANQGSEA. Trimming left V 7 bases short and J 3 bases short, with 12 bases between. The CDR3 loop spans 12 amino acids. The CDR3: CSGDGGDTEAFF. CDR3 DNA sequence: TGCAGCGGTGACGGCGGGGACACTGAAGCTTTCTTT.

V is TRBV5-1 and J is TRBJ2-1, with a possible D match to TRBD2 (6 bases). With 4 bases removed from V and 0 bases from J, the gap between germline ends came to 17 bases. The CDR3 length is 17 residues. Germline CDR1 SGHRS, CDR2 YFSETQ. This CDR3 reads CASSPAGTLSSYNEQFF. The DNA of the CDR3 is TGCGCCAGCAGCCCTGCCGGGACTCTGAGCTCCTACAATGAGCAGTTCTTC.

V gene TRBV7-2 combines with J gene TRBJ2-7; perhaps TRBD1 as D (6 bases). This CDR3 region has 16 residues. V dropped 1 base and J dropped 3 bases, with 16 bases sitting between them. Germline assignment: CDR1 SGHTA and CDR2 FQGNSA. CDR3 coding DNA: TGTGCCAGCAGCTTAGTATCCACAGGGAAGCTCTACGAGCAGTACTTC. It specifies CASSLVSTGKLYEQYF.

This clonotype was seen a handful of times. The rearrangement joins TRBV20-1 to TRBJ2-2; TRBD1 is a possible D gene (5 bases). The CDR3 runs 15 residues. Deletions cut 1 base from V and 0 bases from J, with 9 bases between. Germline V CDR1 and CDR2: DFQATT, SNEGSKA (reference sequence). In DNA form, the CDR3 reads TGCAGTGCTAGAGTGACAGCGACGAACACCGGGGAGCTGTTTTTT. This gives the protein CSARVTATNTGELFF.

The table lists this clonotype with a few counts. The V call is TRBV18, the J call TRBJ1-1; the match to TRBD1 covers 9 bases. The CDR3 totals 15 residues. Losses at the gene ends were 6 bases for V and 2 bases for J; bases not matched to a gene: 7. CDR1 and CDR2 from the germline V gene are KGHSH and LQKENI. The CDR3 loop reads CASSKRTGDNTEAFF. Here the CDR3 DNA reads TGTGCCAGCTCTAAACGGACAGGGGATAACACTGAAGCTTTCTTT.

This chain joins TRBV12-3 or TRBV12-4 and TRBJ2-7; 10 bases line up with TRBD2. J lost 5 bases, V lost 2 bases, and 6 bases had no gene match. The CDR3 sequence is 15 residues long. This CDR3 is CASSLRSGGADEQYF. In DNA form, the CDR3 reads TGTGCCAGCAGTTTAAGGAGCGGGGGGGCCGACGAGCAGTACTTC.

This clonotype was observed at least ten times. The chain recombines TRBV20-1 with TRBJ1-6, with D possibly being TRBD1 (6 bases). The CDR3 is 16 residues long. Trimming took off 5 bases at V and 9 bases at J, with 23 bases between the two ends. The germline CDR1 and CDR2 sequences are DFQATT and SNEGSKA (reference sequence). CDR3 sequence: CSAQLGQTRDSSPLHF. CDR3 nucleotide sequence: TGCAGTGCTCAGTTAGGACAGACGAGAGACAGTTCACCCCTCCACTTT.

This clonotype appeared many times. The chain carries TRBV11-1 and TRBJ2-3; TRBD1 agrees at 11 bases. The CDR3 sequence is 15 residues long. Trimming took 6 bases from V and 6 from J; bases not matched to a gene: 8. The germline V gene encodes CDR1 SGHAT and CDR2 FQDESV (reference sequence). The CDR3 DNA is TGTGCCAGCAGTCGTAGGACAGGGGGCGACGATACGCAGTATTTT. Encoded protein: CASSRRTGGDDTQYF.

There are a few counts of this clonotype. The rearrangement joins TRBV6-2 or TRBV6-3 to TRBJ2-2, with a weak D call TRBD1 (5 bases). V lost 10 bases and J lost 2, with 20 bases in between. CDR3 size: 16 residues. Germline values: CDR1 MNHEY, CDR2 SVGEGT. The CDR3 DNA reads TGTGCCACCGTCCACCCTGACAGTCCTAACACCGGGGAGCTGTTTTTT. Protein product: CATVHPDSPNTGELFF.

In the case of this clonotype: One end of the junction does not line up with germline, which may come from a read error. The chain uses TRBV20-1 and TRBJ2-7; 9 bases fit TRBD2. Germline V gene data show CDR1 as DFQATT and CDR2 as SNEGSKA (reference sequence). CDR3 length: 17 residues. The chain's CDR3 is CCASGLARVRIRGEQYF. In nucleotides, the CDR3 is TGCTGTGCTTCCGGACTAGCGAGAGTACGAATCAGAGGGGAGCAGTACTTC.

The table lists this clonotype with a few counts. V usage is TRBV9 and J usage is TRBJ2-1; weak D call: TRBD1 (6 bases). Trimming left V 0 bases short and J 9 bases short, with 19 bases between. This CDR3 contains 16 residues. Germline CDR1 and CDR2: SGDLS and YYNGEE. CDR3 residues: CASSVVTGPLTGEQFF. The CDR3 DNA reads TGTGCCAGCAGCGTAGTAACAGGGCCCCTAACTGGTGAGCAGTTCTTC.

This clonotype was observed many times. V is TRBV27 and J is TRBJ2-7; 9 bases align to TRBD1. From germline, CDR1 is MNHEY and CDR2 SMNVEV (reference sequence). The CDR3 runs to 14 residues. V was clipped by 4 bases and J by 3 bases; unmatched bases: 4. This CDR3 reads CASSSGQGFYEQYF. The CDR3 bases are TGTGCCAGCAGTTCGGGACAGGGCTTCTACGAGCAGTACTTC.

This chain connects TRBV2 to TRBJ1-2; 10 bases are a match to TRBD1. Germline CDR1 is SNHLY and CDR2 is FYNNEI. Trimming at V came to 4 bases and at J to 3 bases, leaving 2 bases not matched to a gene. This CDR3 spans 14 amino acids. The CDR3 DNA reads TGTGCCAGCAGTGGGGGACAGGGGTACTATGGCTACACCTTC. It yields the protein CASSGGQGYYGYTF.

The chain links TRBV5-8 to TRBJ1-5, with D unclear. CDR1 SGHTS and CDR2 YDEGEE come from the germline V gene. V was trimmed by 4 bases and J by 0 bases, leaving 11 bases between them. CDR3 length: 15 amino acids. DNA for the CDR3: TGTGCCAGCAGCCACACATCCCGTAGCAATCAGCCCCAGCATTTT. It encodes CASSHTSRSNQPQHF.